The rows below give T cell receptor beta chains drawn from one sample of a study of T cells in Graves' hyperthyroidism and ophthalmopathy. In TCRdb, the multiplex PCR reads were re-called with MiXCR into one record per CDR3 protein. Here the sample spans 470,000 or so distinct CDR3 sequences, roughly 20% being singletons. Sample: blood. The receptor set was obtained from a man between 18 and 35 years old with Graves' hyperthyroidism. The CDR3 runs from the conserved cysteine through the conserved F or W. A D gene is named only where the DNA matches it firmly. For some rows the clone size is stated as once, few or many, or as a class when expanded; others skip it.

j_call v_call cdr3_length d_call clone_size cdr3_nt cdr3_aa
TRBJ1-1 TRBV28 15 - many TGTGCCAGCAGTTTTCTAGGGGGGACGGACACTGAAGCTTTCTTT CASSFLGGTDTEAFF
TRBJ2-7 TRBV12-3/TRBV12-4 13 - many TGTGCCAGCAGCTTCAGGGGCTACTACGAGCAGTACTTC CASSFRGYYEQYF
TRBJ2-7 TRBV27 15 - many TGTGCCAGCAGTTCCCTGGGGACCGAGTCCTACGAGCAGTACTTC CASSSLGTESYEQYF
TRBJ2-5 TRBV7-2 15 - - TGTGCCAGCAGTTTTAGCGGATTGTACCAAGAGACCCAGTACTTC CASSFSGLYQETQYF
TRBJ2-7 TRBV12-3/TRBV12-4 15 - many TGTGCCAGCACCCTCGGGGCAGCTGCGAACTACGAGCAGTACTTC CASTLGAAANYEQYF
TRBJ2-7 TRBV6-1 12 TRBD1 - TGTGCCAGCAGCTGGGACAGCCACGAGCAGTACTTC CASSWDSHEQYF
TRBJ1-5 TRBV5-1 20 - few TGCGCCAGCACCCCGAGGGCATGGGCAGGCAGGGACTATAGCAATCAGCCCCAGCATTTT CASTPRAWAGRDYSNQPQHF
TRBJ1-2 TRBV12-3/TRBV12-4 18 TRBD1 many TGTGCCAGCAGTTTAGAATCTTTACCTCGGACAGGCCTCTATGGCTACACCTTC CASSLESLPRTGLYGYTF
TRBJ2-4 TRBV15 18 TRBD1 - TGTGCCACCAGCAGAGATCTGGTGACAGGGGGTGTCAAAAACATTCAGTACTTC CATSRDLVTGGVKNIQYF
TRBJ2-7 TRBV29-1 15 TRBD2 few TGCAGCGTTGAAGATCGCGGGGGATACTCCTACGAGCAGTACTTC CSVEDRGGYSYEQYF
TRBJ2-3 TRBV6-8 16 - - TGTGCCAGCAGTTCACCCGAAGCTCCTGGCACAGATACGCAGTATTTT CASSSPEAPGTDTQYF
TRBJ1-2 TRBV28 12 TRBD1 many TGTGCCAGCCATGGACAGGCCGGTTTAAACACCTTC CASHGQAGLNTF
TRBJ2-6 TRBV12-3/TRBV12-4 17 - many TGTGCCAGCAGCCTTAATCGACAGATCTCTGGGGCCAACGTCCTGACTTTC CASSLNRQISGANVLTF
TRBJ1-2 TRBV19 15 TRBD1 many TGTGCCAGTAGTAACCCGGGACAGATTATCTATGGCTACACCTTC CASSNPGQIIYGYTF
TRBJ2-7 TRBV11-2 19 TRBD1 many TGTGCCAGCAGCTTCCGCGGTCCGGCCCCGGGACAGGAGCCCTACGAGCAGTACTTC CASSFRGPAPGQEPYEQYF
TRBJ2-7 TRBV6-5 16 TRBD1 - TGTGCCAGCAGCTTAAGGCAGGGGGCCGTCCTTGGGATGCAGTACTTC CASSLRQGAVLGMQYF
TRBJ1-2 TRBV29-1 14 - many TGCAGCGTTGAAGGGGGCAGGGATAACTATGGCTACACCTTC CSVEGGRDNYGYTF
TRBJ1-1 TRBV2 11 - - TGTGCCAGCAGTGAAGGCCCTGAAGCTTTCTTT CASSEGPEAFF
TRBJ1-5 TRBV10-1 14 TRBD1 - TGCGCCACCGGAGGGCAGGGGGCGAATCAGCCCCAGCATTTT CATGGQGANQPQHF
TRBJ1-1 TRBV29-1 13 - many TGCAGCTCCCTACCTTGGGGAAACACTGAAGCTTTCTTT CSSLPWGNTEAFF
TRBJ2-7 TRBV28 12 - few TGTGCCAGCAGCCGGCCACTTTACGAGCAGTACTTC CASSRPLYEQYF
TRBJ1-5 TRBV27 13 - - TGTGCCAGCAGTCTCACCAAGGCTCAGCCCCAGCATTTT CASSLTKAQPQHF
TRBJ2-2 TRBV12-3/TRBV12-4 16 - - TGTGCCAGCAGTTTGCTTCTCAGCGCGAACACCGGGGAGCTGTTTTTT CASSLLLSANTGELFF
TRBJ1-1 TRBV27 14 TRBD1 many TGTGCCAGCAGTTGGAGGACAGGGGGCACTGAAGCTTTCTTT CASSWRTGGTEAFF
TRBJ2-7 TRBV3-1 16 TRBD1 once TGTGCCAGCAGCCAAGGGGACAGGGGGATCCCCTACGAGCAGTACTTC CASSQGDRGIPYEQYF
TRBJ2-7 TRBV20-1 14 TRBD2 few TGCAGTGCTTCAGGTGGGGGGGTTTCCTACGAGCAGTACTTC CSASGGGVSYEQYF
TRBJ2-3 TRBV2 13 - - TGTGCCCGCTCCCGGGACTGGATGGATACGCAGTATTTT CARSRDWMDTQYF
TRBJ1-2 TRBV29-1 13 TRBD1 - TGCAGCGCGCTGACAGGGACCCACTATGGCTACACCTTC CSALTGTHYGYTF
TRBJ2-5 TRBV15 15 - many TGTGCCACCAGCTTAAATTGGATGAAGGGGGAGACCCAGTACTTC CATSLNWMKGETQYF
TRBJ1-1 TRBV29-1 9 - - TGCAGCGCTGGGACTGAAGCTTTCTTT CSAGTEAFF
TRBJ1-2 TRBV28 14 - - TGTGCCAGCAGGTTTCCAGAGGGGATTTATGGTTACACCTTC CASRFPEGIYGYTF
TRBJ2-5 TRBV20-1 16 TRBD2 - TGCAGTGCTAACCAAGGACTAGCGGGAGGGCAAGAGACCCAGTACTTC CSANQGLAGGQETQYF
TRBJ1-1 TRBV24-1 16 - many TGTGCCACCAGTGATCGAGGGTCCAACCTGAACACTGAAGCTTTCTTT CATSDRGSNLNTEAFF
TRBJ1-2 TRBV29-1 11 - - TGCAGCGTTGACAACAACTATGGCTACACCTTC CSVDNNYGYTF
TRBJ2-3 TRBV12-3/TRBV12-4 16 - many TGTGCCAGCAGTTTGTTTGGCGGCGAAAGCACAGATACGCAGTATTTT CASSLFGGESTDTQYF
TRBJ1-2 TRBV6-1 15 - - TGTGCCAGCAGCCAGTCAGGGGCGTCCCCCTATGGCTACACCTTC CASSQSGASPYGYTF
TRBJ1-3 TRBV6-1 12 - many TGTGCCAGCAGTGTGAAGGGAAACACCATATATTTT CASSVKGNTIYF
TRBJ1-2 TRBV19 11 - few TGTGCCAGTAGATACTACTATGGCTACACCTTC CASRYYYGYTF
TRBJ1-1 TRBV20-1 14 TRBD1 many TGCAGTGCTAGAGCCGGGACAGGGGGCCGGGAAGCTTTCTTT CSARAGTGGREAFF
TRBJ2-7 TRBV6-1 16 TRBD1 many TGTGCCAGCAGTGAAGGGACAGGGGATAGCTCCTACGAGCAGTACTTC CASSEGTGDSSYEQYF
TRBJ2-7 TRBV6-2/TRBV6-3 16 TRBD1 many TGTGCCAGCAGCTCCCCAGGGGCAGGGGGCAGCTACGAGCAGTACTTC CASSSPGAGGSYEQYF
TRBJ1-5 TRBV12-3/TRBV12-4 13 - many TGTGCCAGCAGTTCGCAGGGTGGTCAGCCCCAGCATTTT CASSSQGGQPQHF
TRBJ1-2 TRBV6-1 14 - many TGTGCCAGCAGTGATTCTCCGGATAACTATGGCTACACCTTC CASSDSPDNYGYTF
TRBJ1-1 TRBV2 15 - - TGTGCTAGCAGTGATGAGGGTCGGAAGAGCACTGAAGCTTTCTTT CASSDEGRKSTEAFF
TRBJ1-1 TRBV9 15 - many TGTGCCAGCAGCGTAGGTGCCAGGGGTGGAACTGAAGCTTTCTTT CASSVGARGGTEAFF
TRBJ1-5 TRBV12-3/TRBV12-4 12 - many TGTGCCAGCGCTAGGGGGAGGCAGCCCCAGCATTTT CASARGRQPQHF
TRBJ2-7 TRBV5-1 16 - many TGCGCCAGCAGCTTGGGAGGGCAGCTTGGGTCCTACGAGCAGTACTTC CASSLGGQLGSYEQYF
TRBJ1-5 TRBV18 15 - - TGTGCCAGCTCACCGGAACCCGCGAGCAATCAGCCCCAGCATTTT CASSPEPASNQPQHF